The 9 T cell receptor beta chains below all came from one sample that was sequenced in a study of shared clonotypes between healthy human individuals. This table comes from immunoSEQ multiplex PCR, and its TCRdb copy is limited to in-frame clones, with some not included. Found here are about 1.1 million clones, 78% of them singletons; the top ten hold more than 0.5%. Sequencing was done on a sample of memory CD4+ T cells from PBMCs. Described subset: CD45RA-negative fraction. These receptors all stem from a man between 18 and 29 years old in good health. Some clones in this sample may be carry-over from other donors' samples.

The rearrangement links TRBV5-1 to TRBJ2-7; D remains ambiguous. Trimming removed 1 base at V and 0 bases at J, with 8 bases between. Per the germline V gene, CDR1 is SGHRS and CDR2 is YFSETQ. The CDR3 extends over 14 amino acids. The CDR3 reads CASSLTPPSYEQYF. The CDR3 DNA is TGCGCCAGCAGCTTGACTCCCCCCTCCTACGAGCAGTACTTC.

The chain recombines TRBV27 with TRBJ2-7, with D maybe TRBD2 (6 bases). V was cut by 5 bases and J by 2 bases, with 16 bases left in between. CDR3 length equals 15 residues. Germline V CDR1 and CDR2: MNHEY, SMNVEV (reference sequence). CDR3 DNA sequence: TGTGCCAGCAGTCCCGCTAGCGTTCGGGCCTACGAGCAGTACTTC. It specifies CASSPASVRAYEQYF.

This clone was observed a handful of times. The chain links TRBV5-1 to TRBJ2-2; 7 bases agree with TRBD1. CDR3 size: 15 residues. Germline values: CDR1 SGHRS, CDR2 YFSETQ. V lost 2 bases to trimming and J lost 6 bases; unmatched junction nucleotides: 7. The CDR3, as DNA: TGCGCCAGCAGCTTTGGTGAGGGGGCAGCCGGGGAGCTGTTTTTT. This codes for CASSFGEGAAGELFF. The complete variable domain, with remaining parts taken from reference TRBV5-1 and TRBJ2-2, reads KAGVTQTPRYLIKTRGQQVTLSCSPISGHRSVSWYQQTPGQGLQFLFEYFSETQRNKGNFPGRFSGRQFSNSRSEMNVSTLELGDSALYLCASSFGEGAAGELFFGEGSRLTVL.

This clone was observed once. This chain joins TRBV9 and TRBJ2-1; 9 bases match TRBD2. Trimming at V came to 2 bases and at J to 3 bases, leaving 9 bases not matched to a gene. Germline assignment: CDR1 SGDLS and CDR2 YYNGEE. The CDR3 is 17 residues long. The DNA of the CDR3 is TGTGCCAGCAGCGTCCACTTAGCGGGAGTAGGCTACAATGAGCAGTTCTTC. Amino acid sequence: CASSVHLAGVGYNEQFF.

This clone was seen a handful of times. The chain couples TRBV5-6 to TRBJ1-5; D not resolved. V lost 2 bases to trimming and J lost 2 bases, with 2 bases between them. CDR1 and CDR2 from the germline V gene are SGHDT and YYEEEE. The CDR3 is 12 amino acids. This chain's CDR3 is CASSFGNQPQHF. As DNA, the CDR3 is TGTGCCAGCAGCTTTGGCAATCAGCCCCAGCATTTT. Full variable domain (outside the CDR3, taken from reference TRBV5-6 and TRBJ1-5): DAGVTQSPTHLIKTRGQQVTLRCSPKSGHDTVSWYQQALGQGPQFIFQYYEEEERQRGNFPDRFSGHQFPNYSSELNVNALLLGDSALYLCASSFGNQPQHFGDGTRLSIL.

Of note for this clone: Other DNA sequences in this sample translate to the same CDR3. The chain employs TRBV5-1 and TRBJ1-5; unclear D gene. The germline CDR1 and CDR2 sequences are SGHRS and YFSETQ. The CDR3 contains 13 residues. Trimming took 0 bases from V and 3 from J, leaving 4 bases between them. In DNA form, the CDR3 reads TGCGCCAGCAGCTTGGACCCCAATCAGCCCCAGCATTTT. Amino acids: CASSLDPNQPQHF.

The chain recombines TRBV7-6 with TRBJ1-5; D unclear. This CDR3 comprises 14 residues. Trimming cost V 1 base and J 7 bases, with 11 bases left between them. The germline CDR1 and CDR2 sequences are SGHVS and FNYEAQ. The CDR3 coding sequence is TGTGCCAGCAGCTTAGAGGCATCATGGCAGCCCCAGCATTTT. Translating it yields CASSLEASWQPQHF.

V is TRBV5-1 and J is TRBJ2-1; no firm D call. CDR3 length: 15 amino acids. Trimming cost V 0 bases and J 4 bases, with 11 bases left between them. CDR1 and CDR2 from the germline V gene are SGHRS and YFSETQ. The CDR3 region has the DNA TGCGCCAGCAGCTTGGCGGTTGGCGGATACAATGAGCAGTTCTTC. Its translation: CASSLAVGGYNEQFF.

The rearrangement links TRBV2 to TRBJ1-2; D possibly corresponds to TRBD1 (5 bases). The V gene lost 4 bases and the J gene lost 2 bases, with 17 bases spanning the gap. The germline gives CDR1 SNHLY, CDR2 FYNNEI. This CDR3 region has 16 residues. Here the CDR3 DNA reads TGTGCCAGCAGTGGGGCGTCCGGGACGGCGAACTATGGCTACACCTTC. Encoded protein: CASSGASGTANYGYTF.